One sample yielded the 12 T cell receptor beta chains listed below, sequenced in a study of shared clonotypes between healthy human individuals. The data were produced by immunoSEQ multiplex PCR, yet TCRdb's version contains in-frame clones alone and is incomplete. The top ten hold more than 0.1% of the sample, which has more than 2 million clones, 90% to 96% seen once. Source material: naive CD4+ T cells sorted from blood. Documented subset: CD45RA+ positively selected. These receptors originate from a man between 18 and 29 years old in good health.

The rearrangement joins TRBV5-4 to TRBJ2-3; 9 bases fit TRBD2. The CDR3 loop spans 16 amino acids. The germline CDR1 and CDR2 sequences are SGHNT and YYREEE (reference sequence). V trimming: 5 bases; J trimming: 2 bases; junction bases outside the gene matches: 9. CDR3: CASRTRLADTTDTQYF. The CDR3 DNA is TGTGCCAGCAGAACCCGACTAGCGGATACCACAGATACGCAGTATTTT.

The rearrangement links TRBV10-3 to TRBJ1-2, with unresolved D. There are 15 residues in the CDR3. Germline CDR1 reads ENHRY; CDR2 reads SYGVKD. V shed 0 bases and J shed 4 bases, with 12 bases lying between them. Written as DNA, the CDR3 is TGTGCCATCAGTGAGTCCGGGGAGCCCATCTATGGCTACACCTTC. This gives the protein CAISESGEPIYGYTF.

Turning to this clone: Other DNA sequences in this specimen translate into the identical CDR3. This chain links TRBV28 with TRBJ2-2; D is unresolved. This CDR3 has 12 amino acids. V shed 3 bases and J shed 6 bases, with 5 bases lying between them. CDR1 MDHEN and CDR2 SYDVKM come from the germline V gene. The CDR3 DNA reads as TGTGCCAGCAGTTTCAGGTCCGGGGAGCTGTTTTTT. This sequence encodes CASSFRSGELFF.

The chain links TRBV30 to TRBJ2-3, with 11 positions matching TRBD2. The CDR3 extends over 15 amino acids. Germline lookup yields CDR1 GTSNPN and CDR2 SVGIG (reference sequence). Losses at the gene ends were 1 base for V and 4 bases for J; bases not matched to a gene: 4. CDR3 amino acids: CAWSGLAGKADTQYF. The CDR3 DNA is TGTGCCTGGAGTGGACTAGCGGGAAAGGCAGATACGCAGTATTTT. Full variable domain (missing parts from reference TRBV30 and TRBJ2-3): SQTIHQWPATLVQPVGSPLSLECTVEGTSNPNLYWYRQAAGRGLQLLFYSVGIGQISSEVPQNLSASRPQDRQFILSSKKLLLSDSGFYLCAWSGLAGKADTQYFGPGTRLTVL.

V and J are TRBV6-5 and TRBJ1-5, with unresolved D. There are 15 residues in the CDR3. Germline CDR1 MNHEY, CDR2 SVGAGI. Trimming removed 4 bases at V and 4 bases at J, with 14 bases between. The CDR3 nucleotides read TGTGCCAGCAGTTCATTCCCCCGTGGTAATCAGCCCCAGCATTTT. Protein sequence: CASSSFPRGNQPQHF.

The chain uses TRBV4-1 and TRBJ1-2; tentative D call: TRBD1 (6 bases). Germline values: CDR1 MGHRA, CDR2 YSYEKL. Trimming pared 6 bases from V and 4 bases from J, leaving 15 bases between. The CDR3 loop spans 14 amino acids. The CDR3 sequence: CASRTGPYGYGYTF. In DNA, the CDR3 is TGCGCCAGCAGGACAGGCCCATATGGCTATGGCTACACCTTC.

This chain uses TRBV25-1 with TRBJ2-7; D is ambiguous. CDR1 and CDR2 from the germline V gene are MGHDK and SYGVNS. The V end was cut by 9 bases, the J end by 2 bases, with 14 bases between. The CDR3 is 13 residues long. Here the CDR3 DNA reads TGTGCCAGACCCGACCTCATTCCCTACGAGCAGTACTTC. Translated: CARPDLIPYEQYF.

This clone appeared once. Written as DNA, the CDR3 is TGCGCCAGCTGCCCAGGGGGCGGGAGTTCGATGGAGCAGTACTTC. This sequence encodes CASCPGGGSSMEQYF. The J gene is TRBJ2-7, the V gene TRBV5-1; possibly TRBD1 for D (8 bases). The CDR3 runs 15 residues. CDR1 and CDR2 from the germline V gene are SGHRS and YFSETQ. The V end was cut by 7 bases, the J end by 7 bases, with 24 bases between.

The J gene is TRBJ2-7, the V gene TRBV5-1, with 12 bases matching TRBD2. The CDR3 totals 15 residues. CDR1 is SGHRS, CDR2 YFSETQ, per germline. Trimming removed 2 bases from V and 6 bases from J; junction bases left unmatched: 6. The DNA of the CDR3 is TGCGCCAGCAGCTTTGGACTAGCGGGAAACGGCGAGCAGTACTTC. It codes for CASSFGLAGNGEQYF.

The V gene is TRBV5-1, the J gene TRBJ2-2, with 9 bases that match TRBD2. Germline loops: CDR1 SGHRS, CDR2 YFSETQ. J lost 5 bases, V lost 3 bases, and 8 bases had no gene match. The CDR3 length is 16 residues. The CDR3 reads CASSSSGLAGTGELFF. The CDR3 region has the DNA TGCGCCAGCAGCTCCTCGGGACTAGCAGGGACCGGGGAGCTGTTTTTT.

The V gene is TRBV28, the J gene TRBJ1-1; the match to TRBD1 covers 7 bases. V was pared by 6 bases and J by 7 bases, with 11 bases of the junction left unmatched. Germline CDR1 and CDR2: MDHEN and SYDVKM. The length of the CDR3 is 14 residues. In DNA, the CDR3 is TGTGCCAGCAGCCAGGGACAGAAGGGCGGTGAAGCTTTCTTT. This translates into CASSQGQKGGEAFF.

The chain uses TRBV6-6 and TRBJ2-7, with TRBD1 identical over 10 bases. CDR3 size: 15 residues. Germline lookup yields CDR1 MNHNY and CDR2 SVGAGI (reference sequence). After removal of 5 bases from V and 2 bases from J, the junction contained 6 bases not matched to a gene. This CDR3 is CASSLPGQGTYEQYF. CDR3 in DNA: TGTGCCAGCAGTCTCCCGGGACAGGGGACCTACGAGCAGTACTTC.